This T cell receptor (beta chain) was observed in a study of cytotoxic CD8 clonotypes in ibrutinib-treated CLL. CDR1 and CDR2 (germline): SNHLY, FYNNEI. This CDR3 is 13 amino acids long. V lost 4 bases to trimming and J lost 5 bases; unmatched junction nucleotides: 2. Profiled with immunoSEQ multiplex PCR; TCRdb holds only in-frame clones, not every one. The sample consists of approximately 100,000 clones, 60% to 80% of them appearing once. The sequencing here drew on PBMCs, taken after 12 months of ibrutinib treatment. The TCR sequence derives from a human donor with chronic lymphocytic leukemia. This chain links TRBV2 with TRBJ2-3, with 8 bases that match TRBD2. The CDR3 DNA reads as TGTGCCAGCAGTGTGGGACTAGGAGATACGCAGTATTTT. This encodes CASSVGLGDTQYF. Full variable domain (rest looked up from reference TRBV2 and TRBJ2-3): EPEVTQTPSHQVTQMGQEVILRCVPISNHLYFYWYRQILGQKVEFLVSFYNNEISEKSEIFDDQFSVERPDGSNFTLKIRSTKLEDSAMYFCASSVGLGDTQYFGPGTRLTVL.